These 27 T cell receptor beta chains originate from one sample sequenced in a study of blood T cell repertoires in COVID-19. Only in-frame clones appear in the TCRdb table, and some are missing; sequencing was by immunoSEQ multiplex PCR. The sample lists roughly 130,000 clones, around 84% occurring once. The sample consisted of peripheral blood. These receptors came from a man aged 25 to 40 with COVID-19, enrolled during active disease.

CDR3 in amino acids: CASSPRTSGAYEQYF. The CDR3 DNA sequence: TGCGCCAGCAGCCCAAGGACTAGCGGCGCCTACGAGCAGTACTTC. V usage is TRBV5-1 and J usage is TRBJ2-7, with 10 nucleotides matching TRBD2. V gave up 4 bases and J gave up 2 bases; unmatched junction bases: 6. The CDR3 is 15 amino acids. Per the germline V gene, CDR1 is SGHRS and CDR2 is YFSETQ.

The chain is built from TRBV9 and TRBJ1-6; maybe TRBD1 (6 bases). Trimming cost V 4 bases and J 10 bases, with 18 bases left between them. The CDR3 has 15 amino acids. Germline V gene data show CDR1 as SGDLS and CDR2 as YYNGEE. The CDR3 nucleotides read TGTGCCAGCAGCCTAGAGGACAGCCTCCGATCACCCCTCCACTTT. Protein sequence: CASSLEDSLRSPLHF.

The sample holds one count of this clone. This chain joins TRBV5-6 and TRBJ2-7, with a weak D call TRBD1 (7 bases). The CDR3 has 13 residues. Per the germline V gene, CDR1 is SGHDT and CDR2 is YYEEEE. The ends were cut back, 4 bases at V and 2 bases at J, with 10 bases in the middle. The CDR3 region is CASSAGTAYEQYF. DNA of the CDR3: TGTGCCAGCAGCGCGGGGACAGCCTACGAGCAGTACTTC. Full variable domain (outside the CDR3, taken from reference TRBV5-6 and TRBJ2-7): DAGVTQSPTHLIKTRGQQVTLRCSPKSGHDTVSWYQQALGQGPQFIFQYYEEEERQRGNFPDRFSGHQFPNYSSELNVNALLLGDSALYLCASSAGTAYEQYFGPGTRLTVT.

The CDR3 reads CASSYSRGPYNEQFF. The CDR3 DNA reads as TGTGCCAGCAGTTACTCGAGGGGGCCCTACAATGAGCAGTTCTTC. This rearrangement joins TRBV6-6 to TRBJ2-1, with TRBD1 identical over 7 bases. This CDR3 region has 15 residues. The germline CDR1 and CDR2 sequences are MNHNY and SVGAGI (reference sequence). Unmatched junction bases numbered 1, after V lost 0 bases and J lost 2 bases.

The V gene is TRBV15, the J gene TRBJ2-1; perhaps TRBD1 as D (5 bases). Trimming shortened V by 3 bases and J by 4 bases, and 13 bases separated the two germline ends. CDR1 is LNHNV and CDR2 is YYDKDF in the germline V gene (reference sequence). This CDR3 has 15 amino acids. The CDR3 region is CATSRSRDGYNEQFF. The CDR3 DNA reads TGTGCCACCAGCAGGAGCAGGGATGGATACAATGAGCAGTTCTTC.

This chain joins TRBV4-1 and TRBJ2-3, with D possibly matching TRBD2 (5 bases). Looked up from germline, CDR1 is MGHRA and CDR2 is YSYEKL. The CDR3 consists of 16 residues. Trimming left V 4 bases short and J 2 bases short, with 16 bases between. The CDR3 coding sequence is TGCGCCAGCAGCCCCCGAAAGAGCGGACTCACAGATACGCAGTATTTT. This translates into CASSPRKSGLTDTQYF.

In its sample, this clone was seen a few times. The gene calls are TRBV6-6 and TRBJ2-7, with TRBD2 matching 12 bases. The V gene end was trimmed by 5 bases and the J gene end by 3 bases; junction bases not matched to a gene: 2. The CDR3 is 14 amino acids. Per the germline V gene, CDR1 is MNHNY and CDR2 is SVGAGI (reference sequence). CDR3 DNA: TGTGCCAGCAGTCAGACTAGCGGGAGCTACGAGCAGTACTTC. It translates to CASSQTSGSYEQYF.

CDR3 protein: CASSFTSSGAKGTGELFF. The CDR3 DNA reads TGTGCCAGCAGCTTTACCTCTAGCGGGGCAAAGGGAACCGGGGAGCTGTTTTTT. The chain has TRBV11-3 and TRBJ2-2; 9 bases are a match to TRBD2. V was clipped by 3 bases and J by 5 bases; unmatched bases: 13. This CDR3 comprises 18 residues. Germline V lookup: CDR1 SGHNT, CDR2 YENEEA.

This chain joins TRBV24-1 and TRBJ1-5, with D perhaps matching TRBD1 (5 bases). The CDR3 sequence is 15 residues long. V lost 2 bases, J lost 5 bases, and 12 bases lay in between. Germline V CDR1 and CDR2: KGHDR, SFDVKD. In DNA, the CDR3 is TGTGCCACCAGTGATTCCAGGGTTAGGTATCAGCCCCAGCATTTT. Translating gives CATSDSRVRYQPQHF.

This clone appeared once. V gene TRBV11-2 combines with J gene TRBJ2-3; TRBD1 matches at 9 bases. V lost 6 bases to trimming and J lost 2 bases; unmatched junction nucleotides: 9. Looked up from germline, CDR1 is SGHAT and CDR2 is FQNNGV. This CDR3 region has 16 residues. CDR3 sequence: CASSRRDRAFTDTQYF. CDR3 DNA: TGTGCCAGCAGTCGACGGGACAGGGCTTTCACAGATACGCAGTATTTT.

This clone is a singleton in its sample. The chain is built from TRBV19 and TRBJ1-5, with 10 bases fitting TRBD1. Germline trimming cut 1 base from V and 2 bases from J; bases unmatched to any gene: 14. The germline CDR1 and CDR2 sequences are LNHDA and SQIVND (reference sequence). This CDR3 is 20 amino acids long. CDR3 DNA sequence: TGTGCCAGTAGTATAGGCCCTTTCCAGACCGGGACAGGGGGCAATCAGCCCCAGCATTTT. Its translation: CASSIGPFQTGTGGNQPQHF.

This chain uses TRBV15 with TRBJ2-2; the D is unclear. CDR1 is LNHNV, CDR2 YYDKDF, per germline (reference sequence). The length of the CDR3 is 12 residues. Between the trimmed V and J ends, which lost 1 base and 6 bases, there was a span of 3 bases. CDR3 sequence reads: CATSRAAGELFF. The CDR3 DNA reads as TGTGCCACCAGCAGAGCTGCCGGGGAGCTGTTTTTT.

The V gene is TRBV6-2 or TRBV6-3, the J gene TRBJ1-3; perhaps TRBD1 as D (5 bases). This CDR3 contains 15 residues. From germline, CDR1 is MNHEY and CDR2 SVGEGT. V dropped 0 bases and J dropped 4 bases, with 10 bases sitting between them. The CDR3 loop is CASSYSPGRGNTIYF. For the CDR3, the DNA is TGTGCCAGCAGTTACTCGCCAGGGCGAGGAAACACCATATATTTT.

The chain recombines TRBV11-2 with TRBJ1-1, with D uncertain. Deletions cut 0 bases from V and 4 bases from J, with 3 bases between. The CDR3 covers 12 residues. CDR1 is SGHAT, CDR2 FQNNGV, per germline. The CDR3 DNA is TGTGCCAGCAGCTTAGAAGCCACTGAAGCTTTCTTT. It is translated as CASSLEATEAFF.

The V and J genes are TRBV28 and TRBJ2-7; weak D call: TRBD1 (7 bases). The CDR3 is 12 residues long. V was clipped by 6 bases and J by 6 bases, with 12 bases between them. Germline V gene data show CDR1 as MDHEN and CDR2 as SYDVKM. The CDR3 reads CASREQGGEQYF. The CDR3 DNA follows: TGTGCCAGCAGAGAGCAGGGGGGCGAGCAGTACTTC.

This clone was detected a few times. The chain links TRBV11-3 to TRBJ2-2; D is possibly TRBD2 (6 bases). This CDR3 is built from 19 residues. Between the trimmed V and J ends, which lost 5 bases and 4 bases, there was a span of 26 bases. Per germline, CDR1 SGHNT and CDR2 YENEEA. The CDR3 here is CASSPPASALITITGELFF. CDR3 coding DNA: TGTGCCAGCAGCCCACCGGCTAGCGCACTAATTACAATCACCGGGGAGCTGTTTTTT.

V and J are TRBV5-6 and TRBJ2-5; the D is unclear. The CDR3 consists of 13 residues. V gave up 2 bases and J gave up 2 bases, with 7 bases separating them. Germline V gene sequence: CDR1 SGHDT, CDR2 YYEEEE. The CDR3 coding sequence is TGTGCCAGCAGCTTTTTTAAACAAGAGACCCAGTACTTC. Its protein product is CASSFFKQETQYF.

This chain connects TRBV19 to TRBJ2-7, with 8 bases aligning to TRBD1. There are 14 residues in the CDR3. V dropped 3 bases and J dropped 6; count of bases not matched to a gene: 7. Looked up from germline, CDR1 is LNHDA and CDR2 is SQIVND (reference sequence). CDR3 loop: CASSIGQGAREQYF. The CDR3 nucleotides are TGTGCCAGTAGTATCGGGCAGGGGGCGCGCGAGCAGTACTTC.

The chain employs TRBV12-3 or TRBV12-4 and TRBJ2-7; the D gene is possibly TRBD2 (6 bases). V was shortened by 8 bases and J by 2 bases, with 13 bases between the two germline ends. The CDR3 has 13 amino acids. The CDR3 DNA reads as TGTGCCAGCGGGCCGGGAGTCCCCTACGAGCAGTACTTC. Its protein is CASGPGVPYEQYF.

This clone is a singleton in its sample. The V call is TRBV7-2, the J call TRBJ2-1; 8 bases match TRBD2. This CDR3 is built from 16 residues. Looked up from germline, CDR1 is SGHTA and CDR2 is FQGNSA. V was clipped by 1 base and J by 1 base; unmatched bases: 3. CDR3 sequence: CASSLGSGGSYNEQFF. The CDR3 nucleotides are TGTGCCAGCAGCTTAGGGTCGGGAGGGTCCTACAATGAGCAGTTCTTC. The complete variable domain, with remaining parts taken from reference TRBV7-2 and TRBJ2-1, reads GAGVSQSPSNKVTEKGKDVELRCDPISGHTALYWYRQSLGQGLEFLIYFQGNSAPDKSGLPSDRFSAERTGGSVSTLTIQRTQQEDSAVYLCASSLGSGGSYNEQFFGPGTRLTVL.

The J gene is TRBJ1-1, the V gene TRBV5-1; D is perhaps TRBD1 (6 bases). The CDR3 runs 16 residues. The V gene lost 0 bases and the J gene lost 0 bases, with 12 bases spanning the gap. The germline V gene has CDR1 SGHRS and CDR2 YFSETQ. CDR3 protein: CASSLVGGGMNTEAFF. For the CDR3, the DNA is TGCGCCAGCAGCTTGGTCGGTGGGGGCATGAACACTGAAGCTTTCTTT.

V usage is TRBV6-5 and J usage is TRBJ2-1, with TRBD2 matching 9 bases. Trimming at V came to 5 bases and at J to 4 bases, leaving 6 bases not matched to a gene. This CDR3 spans 15 amino acids. The germline V gene encodes CDR1 MNHEY and CDR2 SVGAGI. The CDR3 loop reads CASSRAGGAYNEQFF. The CDR3 region has the DNA TGTGCCAGCAGTCGGGCGGGAGGGGCGTACAATGAGCAGTTCTTC.

V is TRBV5-4 and J is TRBJ2-1, with D tentatively TRBD2 (7 bases). Germline CDR1 is SGHNT and CDR2 is YYREEE (reference sequence). The CDR3 spans 15 residues. The V end lost 2 bases, the J end lost 3 bases, and 12 bases lay between the germline ends. This CDR3 reads CASSLGGGFYNEQFF. The CDR3 nucleotides read TGTGCCAGCAGCTTAGGGGGAGGGTTCTACAATGAGCAGTTCTTC.

This clone was picked up a small number of times. The chain uses TRBV24-1 and TRBJ2-3, with TRBD2 matching over 13 bases. V shed 2 bases and J 4 bases; nucleotides not matched to a gene: 2. Looked up from germline, CDR1 is KGHDR and CDR2 is SFDVKD. The CDR3 contains 16 residues. CDR3 DNA: TGTGCCACCAGTGATTGGACTAGCGGGAGTGCAGATACGCAGTATTTT. This sequence encodes CATSDWTSGSADTQYF.

The chain carries TRBV3-1 (or the pseudogene TRBV3-2) and TRBJ1-5; no definite D call. The CDR3 runs 16 residues. With 1 base removed from V and 0 bases from J, the gap between germline ends came to 10 bases. Germline loops: CDR1 LGHDT, CDR2 YNNKEL (reference sequence). CDR3 nucleotides: TGTGCCAGCAGCCAAGGATCCGGTTATAGCAATCAGCCCCAGCATTTT. This sequence encodes CASSQGSGYSNQPQHF.

The chain recombines TRBV28 with TRBJ2-2; 9 bases align to TRBD1. Germline CDR1 MDHEN, CDR2 SYDVKM. The J segment lost 4 bases and the V segment lost 4 bases, leaving 10 bases of the junction unmatched. CDR3 length: 17 amino acids. In DNA, the CDR3 is TGTGCCAGCAGTTCTTTTGTGGGACAGGGTGGCACCGGGGAGCTGTTTTTT. Translated, it gives CASSSFVGQGGTGELFF.

This chain uses TRBV5-4 with TRBJ2-3; TRBD1 matches at 9 bases. Per the germline V gene, CDR1 is SGHNT and CDR2 is YYREEE (reference sequence). The CDR3 covers 16 residues. V was pared by 4 bases and J by 4 bases, with 10 bases of the junction left unmatched. The CDR3 region is CASSPPRDRAADTQYF. CDR3 DNA sequence: TGTGCCAGCAGCCCCCCCCGGGACAGGGCTGCAGATACGCAGTATTTT.